This T cell receptor beta chain was observed in a study of T cell clones after liver transplantation. Using immunoSEQ multiplex PCR, the repertoire was profiled, and TCRdb retains in-frame clones only, with some absent. The data contain 45,000 to 60,000 clones, about 70% of them singletons. The clonotype was recovered from a human patient who received a liver transplant. Some T cells may have originated in the graft donor. The sequencing here drew on CD4+ T cells from blood, taken at the 22-month timepoint.

The CDR3 spells CASSSPGQGVTQYF. The CDR3 region has the DNA TGTGCCAGCAGTTCACCGGGACAGGGGGTGACCCAGTACTTC. The chain carries TRBV27 and TRBJ2-5; 11 nucleotides line up with TRBD1. In germline, CDR1 is MNHEY, CDR2 SMNVEV (reference sequence). CDR3 length: 14 amino acids. With 4 bases clipped from V and 7 bases from J, the junction kept 5 bases outside the gene matches.